This entry lists 20 T cell receptor beta chains sequenced from one sample in a study of chemoradiotherapy in HPV16-positive cancers. Assay: immunoSEQ multiplex PCR; the TCRdb copy retains only in-frame clones and omits some. The repertoire consists of 53,000 or so clones, with about 88% occurring once and the leading ten covering about 3.5%. Sequenced here: blood, sampled from a patient who underwent chemoradiotherapy. The source of these receptors is a human donor with HPV-associated anogenital cancer.

The V call is TRBV29-1, the J call TRBJ2-7, with 9 nucleotides matching TRBD1. Germline-derived CDR1 and CDR2 are SQVTM and ANQGSEA. This CDR3 spans 16 amino acids. J gave up 2 bases and V 0 bases, and 8 bases lay outside the gene matches. CDR3 loop: CSVEDPGTGTTYEQYF. In DNA, the CDR3 is TGCAGCGTTGAAGATCCAGGGACAGGGACGACCTACGAGCAGTACTTC.

The V and J genes are TRBV6-1 and TRBJ1-5; 7 bases are shared with TRBD1. The J segment lost 4 bases and the V segment lost 6 bases, leaving 9 bases of the junction unmatched. The CDR3 loop spans 15 amino acids. Germline values: CDR1 MNHNS, CDR2 SASEGT. In DNA form, the CDR3 reads TGTGCCAGCAGACCCCCGGGACAGAGAAATCAGCCCCAGCATTTT. Protein sequence: CASRPPGQRNQPQHF.

The chain employs TRBV9 and TRBJ1-1; D ambiguous. CDR1 SGDLS and CDR2 YYNGEE come from the germline V gene. CDR3 length equals 14 residues. Trimming removed 0 bases at V and 4 bases at J, with 10 bases between. The DNA for the CDR3 is TGTGCCAGCAGCGTAGGGCCAGAAGGCACTGAAGCTTTCTTT. Translation: CASSVGPEGTEAFF.

CDR3: CASSFRDTFSEQYF. DNA of the CDR3: TGTGCCAGTAGCTTCCGGGACACCTTCTCCGAGCAGTACTTC. This chain uses TRBV19 with TRBJ2-5; D is perhaps TRBD1 (6 bases). The J call is uncertain, as TRBJ2-7 better fits the DNA end. The CDR3 consists of 14 residues. The V gene's germline CDR1 is LNHDA and CDR2 SQIVND (reference sequence).

The gene calls are TRBV5-1 and TRBJ2-3; D perhaps matches TRBD2 (7 bases). CDR1 and CDR2 from the germline V gene are SGHRS and YFSETQ. V lost 0 bases and J 5 bases, leaving 13 bases between the germline ends. The CDR3 loop spans 15 amino acids. For the CDR3, the DNA is TGCGCCAGCAGCTTGGCCGCGGGGGCGGGAGATACGCAGTATTTT. It specifies CASSLAAGAGDTQYF.

The chain is built from TRBV5-4 and TRBJ2-1; 7 nucleotides line up with TRBD2. Germline V gives CDR1 SGHNT, CDR2 YYREEE (reference sequence). The CDR3 loop spans 15 amino acids. The J segment lost 9 bases and the V segment lost 0 bases, leaving 9 bases of the junction unmatched. DNA of the CDR3: TGTGCCAGCAGCTTGGCGGGACTATGGGGGGGTGAGCAGTTCTTC. This translates into CASSLAGLWGGEQFF.

J is TRBJ1-6 and V is TRBV19, with 10 nucleotides matching TRBD1. The CDR3 loop spans 16 amino acids. V gave up 5 bases and J gave up 10 bases; unmatched junction bases: 11. CDR1 is LNHDA and CDR2 is SQIVND in the germline V gene (reference sequence). This CDR3 reads CASSYRTGGTYSPLHF. The CDR3 DNA sequence: TGTGCCAGTAGTTACCGGACAGGGGGAACGTACTCACCCCTCCACTTT.

The chain uses TRBV6-5 and TRBJ2-7, with D possibly being TRBD1 (6 bases). CDR3 length: 14 residues. Germline values: CDR1 MNHEY, CDR2 SVGAGI. The V and J ends lost 6 bases and 3 bases respectively, with 15 bases between them. In nucleotides, the CDR3 is TGTGCCAGCAGCCCGACAGGAGACATCTACGAGCAGTACTTC. Translated: CASSPTGDIYEQYF.

The V and J genes are TRBV7-2 and TRBJ2-1, with 10 positions matching TRBD2. In germline, CDR1 is SGHTA, CDR2 FQGNSA. This CDR3 has 16 residues. V trimming: 6 bases; J trimming: 9 bases; junction bases outside the gene matches: 14. CDR3 bases: TGTGCCAGCAGGCGCCCTCAAGCGGGAGGGCCAGTTGAGCAGTTCTTC. It codes for CASRRPQAGGPVEQFF.

This sequence joins TRBV11-1 and TRBJ2-7; perhaps TRBD2 as D (5 bases). V shed 3 bases and J shed 2 bases, with 11 bases lying between them. The CDR3 loop spans 14 amino acids. Germline assignment: CDR1 SGHAT and CDR2 FQDESV (reference sequence). The DNA of the CDR3 is TGTGCCAGCAGCTTGGGAAGGGAGCCCTACGAGCAGTACTTC. Translation: CASSLGREPYEQYF.

This chain joins TRBV29-1 and TRBJ1-5, with D uncertain. Germline CDR1 SQVTM, CDR2 ANQGSEA. The V end was cut by 4 bases, the J end by 2 bases, with 6 bases between. The length of the CDR3 is 12 residues. The CDR3 here is CSVAQGNQPQHF. DNA for the CDR3: TGCAGCGTTGCCCAGGGCAATCAGCCCCAGCATTTT.

This rearrangement joins TRBV5-1 to TRBJ1-4; no firm D call. Germline lookup yields CDR1 SGHRS and CDR2 YFSETQ. The CDR3 sequence is 13 residues long. V was pared by 0 bases and J by 8 bases, with 8 bases between. CDR3 nucleotides: TGCGCCAGCAGCTTGGCCGCCCCGGAAAAACTGTTTTTT. Amino acids: CASSLAAPEKLFF.

This rearrangement joins TRBV14 to TRBJ2-7; 7 bases match TRBD1. The ends lost 1 base at V and 9 bases at J; junction bases unmatched: 6. This CDR3 comprises 13 residues. Germline V gene data show CDR1 as SGHDN and CDR2 as FVKESK. The CDR3 nucleotides read TGTGCCAGCAGCCAAGGACAGGGTCTAGTGCAGTACTTC. It translates to CASSQGQGLVQYF. Full variable domain (rest looked up from reference TRBV14 and TRBJ2-7): EAGVTQFPSHSVIEKGQTVTLRCDPISGHDNLYWYRRVMGKEIKFLLHFVKESKQDESGMPNNRFLAERTGGTYSTLKVQPAELEDSGVYFCASSQGQGLVQYFGPGTRLTVT.

The CDR3 sequence: CASSPKPLDPSNNEQFF. CDR3 coding DNA: TGCGCCAGCAGCCCGAAACCGCTAGACCCCTCAAACAATGAGCAGTTCTTC. The chain joins TRBV5-1 to TRBJ2-1; no clear D gene. Germline V lookup: CDR1 SGHRS, CDR2 YFSETQ. This CDR3 is built from 17 residues. V lost 4 bases, J lost 5 bases, and 22 bases lay in between.

This clone was seen only once. The chain joins TRBV5-6 to TRBJ1-6; D remains unclear. Germline loops: CDR1 SGHDT, CDR2 YYEEEE. Trimming stripped 4 bases from V and 7 bases from J, with 12 bases between. This CDR3 comprises 14 residues. In nucleotides, the CDR3 is TGTGCCAGCAGCCCCCCTAGGCCCAATTCACCCCTCCACTTT. It is translated as CASSPPRPNSPLHF.

The gene calls are TRBV19 and TRBJ2-5; 9 bases line up with TRBD2. The CDR3 runs to 14 residues. V was clipped by 8 bases and J by 3 bases; unmatched bases: 7. Per the germline V gene, CDR1 is LNHDA and CDR2 is SQIVND (reference sequence). CDR3 DNA sequence: TGTGCCAGTGCGGGGGGGACAGCCGAAGAGACCCAGTACTTC. This gives the protein CASAGGTAEETQYF. Looking up the rest from reference TRBV19 and TRBJ2-5 gives the full variable domain: DGGITQSPKYLFRKEGQNVTLSCEQNLNHDAMYWYRQDPGQGLRLIYYSQIVNDFQKGDIAEGYSVSREKKESFPLTVTSAQKNPTAFYLCASAGGTAEETQYFGPGTRLLVL.

The chain couples TRBV19 to TRBJ1-1; 8 nucleotides line up with TRBD1. Unmatched junction bases numbered 8, after V lost 8 bases and J lost 0 bases. This CDR3 has 15 residues. Germline loops: CDR1 LNHDA, CDR2 SQIVND (reference sequence). This chain's CDR3 is CASRPDREVNTEAFF. The CDR3 nucleotides are TGTGCCAGTCGTCCGGACAGGGAGGTGAACACTGAAGCTTTCTTT.

This chain uses TRBV29-1 with TRBJ2-3; D might be TRBD1 or TRBD2, each matching 6 bases. Trimming stripped 3 bases from V and 5 bases from J, with 18 bases between. Germline values: CDR1 SQVTM, CDR2 ANQGSEA. The CDR3 consists of 15 residues. CDR3 nucleotides: TGCAGCGTTGACTGGGGGGCCAGTCGTGGAGATACGCAGTATTTT. Its protein is CSVDWGASRGDTQYF.

This sequence joins TRBV7-9 and TRBJ2-1, with D possibly TRBD1 on 6 matching bases. Trimming removed 5 bases from V and 9 bases from J, with 11 bases in between. The CDR3 loop spans 12 amino acids. Germline-derived CDR1 and CDR2 are SEHNR and FQNEAQ (reference sequence). The CDR3 reads CASSRDMREQFF. CDR3 DNA: TGTGCCAGCAGCCGGGACATGCGTGAGCAGTTCTTC.

The chain carries TRBV19 and TRBJ1-4; D remains ambiguous. The CDR3 has 11 amino acids. Germline values: CDR1 LNHDA, CDR2 SQIVND (reference sequence). Trimming removed 5 bases from V and 16 bases from J, with 14 bases in between. As DNA, the CDR3 is TGTGCCAGTAGTGTGGGGAAGGTATCGTTTTTT. Protein product: CASSVGKVSFF.